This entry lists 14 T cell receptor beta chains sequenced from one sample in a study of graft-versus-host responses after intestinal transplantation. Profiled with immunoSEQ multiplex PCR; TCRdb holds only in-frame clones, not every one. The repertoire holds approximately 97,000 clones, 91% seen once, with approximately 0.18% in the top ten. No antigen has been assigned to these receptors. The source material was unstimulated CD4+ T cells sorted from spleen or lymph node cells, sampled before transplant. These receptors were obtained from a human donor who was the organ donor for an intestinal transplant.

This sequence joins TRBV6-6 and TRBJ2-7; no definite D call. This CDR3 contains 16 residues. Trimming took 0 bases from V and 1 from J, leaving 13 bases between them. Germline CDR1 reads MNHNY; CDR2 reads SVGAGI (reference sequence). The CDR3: CASSYSLSEESYEQYF. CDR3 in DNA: TGTGCCAGCAGTTACTCGCTAAGCGAGGAATCCTACGAGCAGTACTTC.

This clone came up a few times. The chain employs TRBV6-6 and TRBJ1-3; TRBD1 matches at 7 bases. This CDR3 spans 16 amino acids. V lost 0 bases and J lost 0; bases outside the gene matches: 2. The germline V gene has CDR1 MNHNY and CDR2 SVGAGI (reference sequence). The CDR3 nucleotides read TGTGCCAGCAGTTACTCACAGGGGAGCTCTGGAAACACCATATATTTT. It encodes CASSYSQGSSGNTIYF.

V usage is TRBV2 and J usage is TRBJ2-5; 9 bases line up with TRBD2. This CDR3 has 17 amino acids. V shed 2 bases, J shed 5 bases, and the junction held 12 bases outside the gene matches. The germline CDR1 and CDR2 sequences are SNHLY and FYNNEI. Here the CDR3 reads CASSEYSISGGGETQYF. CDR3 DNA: TGTGCCAGCAGTGAATATAGTATTAGCGGGGGAGGGGAGACCCAGTACTTC.

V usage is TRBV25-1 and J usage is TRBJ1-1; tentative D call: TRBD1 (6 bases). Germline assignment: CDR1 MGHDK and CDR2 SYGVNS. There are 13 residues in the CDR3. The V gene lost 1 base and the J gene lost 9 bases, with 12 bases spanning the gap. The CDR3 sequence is CASSESGRGQAFF. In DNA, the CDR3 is TGTGCCAGCAGTGAATCGGGGCGGGGGCAAGCTTTCTTT.

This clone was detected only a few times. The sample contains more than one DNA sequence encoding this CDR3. CDR3 amino acids: CASSGDRGNEKLFF. In DNA, the CDR3 is TGTGCCAGCAGTGGGGACAGGGGGAATGAAAAACTGTTTTTT. V is TRBV2 and J is TRBJ1-4; TRBD1 agrees at 11 bases. This CDR3 has 14 residues. V shed 4 bases and J 5 bases; nucleotides not matched to a gene: 0. Germline assignment: CDR1 SNHLY and CDR2 FYNNEI.

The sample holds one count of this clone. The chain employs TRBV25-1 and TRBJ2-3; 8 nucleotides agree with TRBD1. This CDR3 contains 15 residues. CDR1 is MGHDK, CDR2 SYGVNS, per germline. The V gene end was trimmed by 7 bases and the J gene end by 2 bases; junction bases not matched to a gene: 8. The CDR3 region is CASTGQGEDTDTQYF. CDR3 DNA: TGTGCCAGCACCGGACAGGGTGAGGACACAGATACGCAGTATTTT.

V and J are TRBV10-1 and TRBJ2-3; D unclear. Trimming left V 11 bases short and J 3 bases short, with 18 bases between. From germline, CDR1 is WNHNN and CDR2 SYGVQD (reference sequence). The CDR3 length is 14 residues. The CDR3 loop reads CAQAPPGSTDTQYF. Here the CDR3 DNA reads TGCGCCCAAGCTCCCCCAGGTTCGACAGATACGCAGTATTTT.

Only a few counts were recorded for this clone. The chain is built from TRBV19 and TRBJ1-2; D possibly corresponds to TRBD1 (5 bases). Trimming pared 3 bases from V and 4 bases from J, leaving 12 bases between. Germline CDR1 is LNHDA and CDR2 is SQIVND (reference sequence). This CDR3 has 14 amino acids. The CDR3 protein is CASSMGLQVYGYTF. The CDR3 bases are TGTGCCAGTAGTATGGGTTTACAGGTCTATGGCTACACCTTC.

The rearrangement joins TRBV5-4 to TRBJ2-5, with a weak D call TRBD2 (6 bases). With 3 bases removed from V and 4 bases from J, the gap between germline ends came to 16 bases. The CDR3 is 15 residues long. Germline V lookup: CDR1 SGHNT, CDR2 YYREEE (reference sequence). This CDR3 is CASSSRLVPRETQYF. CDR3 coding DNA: TGTGCCAGCAGCTCGCGACTAGTACCAAGAGAGACCCAGTACTTC.

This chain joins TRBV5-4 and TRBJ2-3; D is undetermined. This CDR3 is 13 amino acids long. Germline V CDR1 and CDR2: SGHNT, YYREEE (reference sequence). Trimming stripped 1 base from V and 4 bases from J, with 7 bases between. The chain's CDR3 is CASSLSLADTQYF. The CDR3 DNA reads TGTGCCAGCAGCTTGTCGCTAGCAGATACGCAGTATTTT.

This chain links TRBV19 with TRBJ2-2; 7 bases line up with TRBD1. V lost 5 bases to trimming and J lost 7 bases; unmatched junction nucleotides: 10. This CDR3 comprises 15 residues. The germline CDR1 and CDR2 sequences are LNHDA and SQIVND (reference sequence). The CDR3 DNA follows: TGTGCCAGTAGTCCGTCGACAGGGCTCGGCGGGGAGCTGTTTTTT. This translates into CASSPSTGLGGELFF.

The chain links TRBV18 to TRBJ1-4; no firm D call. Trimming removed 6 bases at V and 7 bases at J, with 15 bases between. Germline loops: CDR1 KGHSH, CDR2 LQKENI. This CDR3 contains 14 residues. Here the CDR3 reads CASSHRGSGEKLFF. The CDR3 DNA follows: TGTGCCAGCTCCCACAGAGGGAGTGGTGAAAAACTGTTTTTT.

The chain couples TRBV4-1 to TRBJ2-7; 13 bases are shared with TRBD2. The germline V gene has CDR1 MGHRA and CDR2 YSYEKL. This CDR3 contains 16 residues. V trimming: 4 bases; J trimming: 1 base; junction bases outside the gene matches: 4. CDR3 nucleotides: TGCGCCAGCAGCCGTAGGACTAGCGGGGGATCCTACGAGCAGTACTTC. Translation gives CASSRRTSGGSYEQYF.

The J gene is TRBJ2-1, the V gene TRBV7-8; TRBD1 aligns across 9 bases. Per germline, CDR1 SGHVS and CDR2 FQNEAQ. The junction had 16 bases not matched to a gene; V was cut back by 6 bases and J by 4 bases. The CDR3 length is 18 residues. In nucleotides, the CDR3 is TGTGCCAGCAGGACCCCATTCACCGGGACAGGGAGGTACAATGAGCAGTTCTTC. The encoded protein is CASRTPFTGTGRYNEQFF.